This is a list of T cell receptor beta chains from one sample in a study of spatial heterogeneity in lung cancer. TCRdb re-analysed the 5' RACE reads in MiXCR, keeping a single row per CDR3 protein. The sample holds roughly 10,000 distinct CDR3 sequences, approximately 12% seen once. Specimen: lung tumor tissue, collected at surgery. The receptors originated from a female donor with early-stage non-small cell lung cancer. CDR3s include the opening cysteine and the closing phenylalanine or tryptophan. Fields, in order: V gene, J gene, clone size, D gene, CDR3 DNA, CDR3 protein. A D gene is named only where the DNA matches it firmly. Not all rows give a size; the values are once, few, many and, for expanded clones, a class.

TRBV28,TRBJ2-7,many,-,TGTGCCAGCAGTTTCACAGGGCTCTCCTACGAGCAGTACTTC,CASSFTGLSYEQYF
TRBV5-4,TRBJ2-7,many,-,TGTGCCAGCAGCTTGGCCGGGACATATCTTAACGAGCAGTACTTC,CASSLAGTYLNEQYF
TRBV15,TRBJ2-5,many,TRBD2,TGTGCCACCAGCAAAACCGGGACTAGAGGGGAGACCCAGTACTTC,CATSKTGTRGETQYF
TRBV6-5,TRBJ1-1,many,-,TGTGCCAGCAGGCCTCAAATGAACACTGAAGCTTTCTTT,CASRPQMNTEAFF
TRBV27,TRBJ1-1,large,TRBD1,TGTGCCAGCAGCCAAGACAGGGGCCCTTTGAACACTGAAGCTTTCTTT,CASSQDRGPLNTEAFF
TRBV9,TRBJ1-4,medium-sized,TRBD1,TGTGCCAGCAGCGTAGCTCAGGGGGCTGGAGAAAAACTGTTTTTT,CASSVAQGAGEKLFF
TRBV19,TRBJ2-5,few,TRBD1,TGTGCCAGTAGTTGGGGGACAGGGGGCTCCCAAGAGACCCAGTACTTC,CASSWGTGGSQETQYF
TRBV11-3,TRBJ2-5,many,-,TGTGCCAGCAGCTTAGGATTAGAGGGGGACGAGACCCAGTACTTC,CASSLGLEGDETQYF
TRBV6-1,TRBJ1-6,medium-sized,-,TGTGCCAGCAGTGAAGTCGAGGGGCCAAGGTCACCCCTCCACTTT,CASSEVEGPRSPLHF
TRBV28,TRBJ1-5,-,-,TGTGCCAGCAGTCGGACCCGCAATTGGAATTGGCCCCAGCATTTT,CASSRTRNWNWPQHF
TRBV7-9,TRBJ1-6,few,-,TGTGCCAGCAGCTTAGGTTCAGTCAGCTCACCCCTCCACTTT,CASSLGSVSSPLHF
TRBV20-1,TRBJ2-5,many,TRBD2,TGCAGTGTCTCCCCCCTAGCGGGGGGCCTTGAGACCCAGTACTTC,CSVSPLAGGLETQYF
TRBV6-1,TRBJ2-1,few,-,TGTGCCAGCAGTCACCCCCCGAGCTCCTACAATGAGCAGTTCTTC,CASSHPPSSYNEQFF
TRBV6-2/TRBV6-3,TRBJ2-1,-,TRBD2,TGTGCCAGCAGTTACCACAAAGGGACTAGCGGGGTCGAGCAGTTCTTC,CASSYHKGTSGVEQFF
TRBV6-1,TRBJ2-7,once,TRBD2,TGTGCCAGCAGCCAAGGGGGGACTAGGCTTTACGAGCAGTACTTC,CASSQGGTRLYEQYF
TRBV2,TRBJ1-1,medium-sized,TRBD1,TGTGCCAGCAGAGAGACAGGGCCCGCTGAAGCTTTCTTT,CASRETGPAEAFF
TRBV12-3/TRBV12-4,TRBJ2-1,few,-,TGTGCCAGCAGTTTAGTTCTGCGGGGGCTTAGGAATGAGCAGTTCTTC,CASSLVLRGLRNEQFF
TRBV5-1,TRBJ1-6,few,TRBD1,TGCGCCAGCAGCTTGGGCCAGGGGGCCAATTCACCCCTCCACTTT,CASSLGQGANSPLHF
TRBV10-2,TRBJ2-1,medium-sized,-,TGCGCCAGCAGTGAGTCGATACGGGGCTACAATGAGCAGTTCTTC,CASSESIRGYNEQFF
TRBV7-9,TRBJ1-2,many,-,TGTGCCAGCAGCAATAAGAGTGGTCTCAGCTATGGCTACACCTTC,CASSNKSGLSYGYTF
TRBV6-5,TRBJ1-4,medium-sized,TRBD1,TGTGCCAGCAGTTCAACGACAGGGACCAATGAAAAACTGTTTTTT,CASSSTTGTNEKLFF
TRBV14,TRBJ1-2,many,-,TGTGCCAGCAGCCAAGTAACAGGATATGGCTACACCTTC,CASSQVTGYGYTF
TRBV30,TRBJ1-4,many,-,TGTGCCTGGAGTGTAAGGGCCGGGACTTGGAGGGAAAAACTGTTTTTT,CAWSVRAGTWREKLFF
TRBV27,TRBJ1-2,-,TRBD1,TGTGCCAGCAGAGATACGGGACAGCCTTATGGGTACACCTTC,CASRDTGQPYGYTF
TRBV4-3,TRBJ2-1,-,TRBD2,TGCGCCAGCAGCCAAGATTTTCTAGCGGGGGCCAACAATGAGCAGTTCTTC,CASSQDFLAGANNEQFF
TRBV20-1,TRBJ1-2,many,-,TGCAGTTCCGGACAGCTCCCGGCGGGCTACACCTTC,CSSGQLPAGYTF
TRBV7-3,TRBJ2-7,few,TRBD1,TGTGCCAGCAGCTTCGGACAGGCGCCGTACGAGCAGTACTTC,CASSFGQAPYEQYF
TRBV9,TRBJ2-5,many,TRBD2,TGTGCCAGCCCGGGGACTAGCGGGGACAAAGAGACCCAGTACTTC,CASPGTSGDKETQYF
TRBV19,TRBJ2-7,many,-,TGTGCCAGTAGTTCCCCGGGGACTGGCAACTACGAGCAGTACTTC,CASSSPGTGNYEQYF
TRBV4-3,TRBJ2-4,many,-,TGCGCCAGCAGCCAAGGACCCTCAGCCAAAAACATTCAGTACTTC,CASSQGPSAKNIQYF
TRBV27,TRBJ2-7,once,-,TGTGCCAGCAGTTTAGGGCACAGGGAGAGGCAGTACTTC,CASSLGHRERQYF
TRBV20-1,TRBJ2-5,-,-,TGCAGTGCTAGAACCGCGGGAGAGACCCAGTACTTC,CSARTAGETQYF
TRBV6-2/TRBV6-3,TRBJ2-5,few,-,TGTGCCAGCAGCCTGCCCGGCCGCACCGGGGAGACCCAGTACTTC,CASSLPGRTGETQYF
TRBV7-2,TRBJ1-2,many,-,TGTGCCAGCAGCTCGAGACAAGGAGGATATGGCTACACCTTC,CASSSRQGGYGYTF
TRBV3-1,TRBJ2-7,few,-,TGTGCCAGCAGCCCCCTCCTCGGCTACGAGCAGTACTTC,CASSPLLGYEQYF
TRBV6-5,TRBJ2-7,medium-sized,-,TGTGCCAGCAGTCCAGTATGGGACTCCTACGAGCAGTACTTC,CASSPVWDSYEQYF
TRBV7-6,TRBJ2-5,many,TRBD1,TGTGCCAGCAGCCGAGGGACAGGGGGTGAGACCCAGTACTTC,CASSRGTGGETQYF
TRBV25-1,TRBJ2-7,-,-,TGTGCCAGCAGCAGGGACTACGAGCAGTACTTC,CASSRDYEQYF
TRBV6-6,TRBJ1-4,many,-,TGTGCCAGCAGTTATTCCGCCGGGACTACGGCTAATGAAAAACTGTTTTTT,CASSYSAGTTANEKLFF
TRBV6-5,TRBJ1-3,few,-,TGTGCCAGCAGTTTTTCGCCGACTGGAAACACCATATATTTT,CASSFSPTGNTIYF
TRBV4-1,TRBJ1-4,many,TRBD1,TGCGCCAGCAGTCCGGGACAGGGGGCAACTAATGAAAAACTGTTTTTT,CASSPGQGATNEKLFF
TRBV7-2,TRBJ2-1,many,-,TGTGCCAGCAGCTTTGGGGTTTATGAGCAGTTCTTC,CASSFGVYEQFF